This T cell receptor beta chain came from a study of cytomegalovirus exposure and HLA in healthy donors. This CDR3 spans 14 amino acids. Germline CDR1 is SGHRS and CDR2 is YFSETQ. Deletions cut 4 bases from V and 0 bases from J, with 11 bases between. On this clone itself: Its antigen is still unknown.

The PCR contained 60 Vbeta and 13 Jbeta primers. The table came from immunoSEQ multiplex PCR; TCRdb's copy has only in-frame clones and leaves some out. This sample has about 170,000 clones, with 70% to 80% found just once. Findings and caveats of the study: Most observed TCR sequences were rare, whereas some public TCRs were detected in many donors. At a 0.05 false discovery rate, a later analysis found approximately 15,000 TCR beta sequences to be associated with HLA alleles. Previous analysis showed most TCR beta V segments were productive about 87% or about 30% of the time.

The chain employs TRBV5-1 and TRBJ2-7; D is perhaps TRBD2 (5 bases). The specimen was PBMCs. This clonotype was obtained from a woman under 40 in good health and CMV-seropositive. CDR3 coding DNA: TGCGCCAGCAGCCCACTAGAATACTCCTACGAGCAGTACTTC. This codes for CASSPLEYSYEQYF.